This record concerns one T cell receptor (beta chain) sequence. There is no known antigen for this receptor. Base qualities are not at hand, and no much larger clone is one base apart. These data are taken from a study of shared clonotypes between healthy human individuals (dated by TCRdb to 2020 to 2022). About the full investigation: A few men and two women, aged 18 to 49 years, made up the cohort. For each donor, CD4 naive and CD4 memory were each given three plates, CD8 naive was given two plates, and CD8 memory was given one plate. To estimate repertoire size and how much clonotype sharing occurs between individuals, the study deeply sequenced the blood TCR repertoires of five or six healthy adults. To increase sequencing depth and limit assay-specific biases, TCR repertoire library preparation and sequencing were carried out by different laboratories using diverse techniques. Each donor's leukapheresis produced roughly between roughly 0.85 and 9.5 billion PBMCs. Beyond this particular receptor, the publication reports: Clonotypes shared by all four sorted-subset donors showed higher generation probabilities than non-shared clonotypes. Pairwise subsampling indicated that sequencing depth was expected to affect the degree of clonotype sharing among donors. Incomplete sequencing was indicated by rarefaction of sorted-subset datasets, despite the large sequencing depth. When a few donors were compared, the shared fraction of clonotypes was about 5.2% for naive CD4, less than 4% for naive CD8, 2% to 2.5% for memory CD4, and under 0.5% for memory CD8. The genetic and exposure-history diversity represented was limited by the small number of donors. Sampling was restricted to blood, and TCR repertoires in tissues likely differ from the TCR repertoires found in blood. Estimated clonotype richness was generally larger for naive than for memory subsets.

Using the deep immunoSEQ assay, TCR CDR3 regions were amplified from genomic DNA by multiplex PCR. Extracted genomic DNA from each cell subset was distributed evenly across all wells of several immunoSEQ 96-well plates, and each plate was treated as a replicate. For sorted subsets, each replicate PCR was loaded with roughly 200 ng genomic DNA, equivalent to roughly 30,000 T cell genomes. Purified libraries were quantified with a Qubit 3.0 fluorometer, sized on a Bioanalyzer 2100, and re-quantified with the KAPA Library Quantification kit. A separate single-read 150-cycle Illumina NextSeq 550 flow cell was used to sequence each immunoSEQ 96-well plate. In the original analysis: Because the immunoSEQ output included only junctional sequences and no quality scores, the filtering could not be the same as the filtering used for full-length reads. Sequences were annotated with PyIR, a Python wrapper for IgBLAST v1.9, using IMGT germline references to assign V/J genes and CDR3. Reads were filtered out if the reads had weak V/J assignments (E-value above 1e-6), no CDR3, stop codons, out-of-frame junctions, or ambiguous translated residues. V3J clonotypes were defined as sequences sharing the same inferred V gene, J gene, and CDR3 amino acid sequence. Percentage overlap between repertoires was computed as shared unique clonotypes divided by the size of the smaller repertoire. Three approaches were used to assess repertoire richness: RTK rarefaction, the Chao1 estimator, and Recon v2.1 estimates of unobserved clonotypes. Generation probabilities were computed with OLGA for all TCRbeta clonotypes obtained by the gDNA method from four donors. TCRdb's version of the immuneACCESS table is confined to in-frame rearrangements and falls short of the full clone set. An unresolved V gene accounts for under half of the shortfall where checked; the remainder is of unknown origin. V, J and clone size were drawn from that table, and D and trimming were deduced from the DNA. Here the sample has around 2,000,000 clones; 85% to 95% occur a single time. Around 0.13% of the sample comes from the top ten.

Donors were healthy HIV-negative adults with no recently reported acute infections or vaccinations. Only Caucasian adults living in Nashville, Tennessee, USA were represented among the donors. Magnetic negative selection was used to enrich CD4+ T cells, after which naive cells were positively selected on CD45RA and the negative fraction became the memory subset. Blood was obtained by leukapheresis, after which PBMCs were separated by Ficoll-Histopaque density gradient centrifugation and cryopreserved in liquid nitrogen vapor phase. Analytical flow cytometry was used to check the purity and quantity of each magnetically sorted T cell population. Each sorted fraction had its genomic DNA isolated and then quantified by UV absorbance on a Nanodrop 2000c. The CDR3, cysteine through phenylalanine, is 15 amino acids long. The retained sequence is limited to the CDR3, 45 bases, with the frame set at the first base. Trimming at the junction amounts to 1 base on V and 7 bases on J, and the germline ends lie 14 bases apart. The germline V gene encodes CDR1 SGHTA and CDR2 FQGNSA.

This receptor chain uses TRBV7-2 and TRBJ1-5; the D gene is perhaps TRBD1, on 6 matching bases. The sequence came from a man aged 18 to 35 in good health. Sequenced: naive CD4+ T cells sorted from blood. This sample's cell subset or site label indicates: CD45RA+ positively selected. Read as DNA, the sequence is TGTGCCAGCAGCTTAGATCAGGGGATGGGACAGCCCCAGCATTTT. Translated, it gives CASSLDQGMGQPQHF.